Included here is one T cell receptor beta chain sequence, with context. This clone is characterized as large (0.1 to 1%). There is no known antigen for this receptor. No base qualities exist here, and no much larger clone lies one base off it. The immunoSEQ Assay, a bias-controlled multiplex PCR, was used to amplify TCRbeta CDR3 regions from genomic DNA. The authors processed their data as follows. The number of nucleated cells in each sample was estimated from the amplification of reference gene primers within the assay. To quantify the absolute abundance of each unique TCRbeta CDR3 rearrangement, sequence reads were collapsed and filtered. Productive Simpson clonality was computed per sample as the square root of Simpson's diversity index over productive rearrangements. As stored in TCRdb, this immuneACCESS dataset retains in-frame rearrangements with V and J assigned. A fraction of the clones does not appear; measured against another copy, unresolved V genes explain less than half of the discrepancy, and the remainder lacks a known reason. V and J calls plus clone size are reproduced from that table; the DNA served to infer D and trimming. The sample includes hundreds of thousands of clones, with over 75% observed a single time. Approximately 1.2% of the sample lies in the top ten.

Enrolling through a virtual design, the prospective study's participants ranged in age from roughly 18 to 95 years and lived across roughly 24 United States geographic areas. In the prospective study, participants were assigned to cohorts based on the clinical history participants reported in a screening survey and a study questionnaire. Recovered participants in ImmuneRACE Cohort 3 were defined by two consecutive negative NP/OP PCR tests, clearance by a healthcare professional, or resolution of symptoms. Each participant in the prospective study had whole blood, serum and a nasopharyngeal or oropharyngeal swab collected by mobile phlebotomists. Prospective study participants could optionally give additional blood draws and questionnaires over an approximately 2-month period. Before DNA extraction, blood samples from the prospective study were shipped at room temperature or frozen. CDR1 and CDR2, per the germline V gene, are SGHRS and YFSETQ. Taken from cysteine to phenylalanine, the CDR3 has 19 residues. Here the CDR3 DNA is all that survives: 57 bases in frame from base 1. The junction shows trimming of 4 bases on V and 0 bases on J, plus 22 bases between the germline ends.

The data derive from a study of blood T cell repertoires in COVID-19 (dated by TCRdb to the early 2020s). Turning to the overall study: Samples from collaborators originated in the United States, Italy and Spain and spanned both the acute and convalescent phases of COVID-19. Where HLA class I and class II types were available, the types were taken from metadata supplied by the sample provider, not from assay-based typing. The repertoires were made available in a free public database intended to serve as a resource for research on the immune response to SARS-CoV-2. A de-identified subject ID, COVID-19 status, age in years and sex were almost always included in the sample metadata. Samples were obtained from the ongoing ImmuneRACE study (first 160 participants) and from some 1,200 subjects provided by 6 global collaborators. The prospective study material was composed of cDNA or gDNA derived from T cells, B-cell-depleted T cells, or PBMCs. Subjects who had been exposed to COVID-19, were actively infected with it, or had recovered from it provided the deeply sampled blood TCRbeta repertoires that made up the dataset. The study at large found these results: How much clinical and demographic metadata was included differed by source and by participant, and the metadata was provided uncurated.

The chain was built from TRBV5-1 and TRBJ2-2; the D gene is perhaps TRBD1, from 6 matching bases. The source material was PBMCs or T cells enriched from blood (not recorded which). The TCR sequence derives from a young man who had recovered from COVID-19. At the DNA level, the sequence is TGCGCCAGCAGCGCTGGACACTCCCGGACAGAGACGAACACCGGGGAGCTGTTTTTT. This is translated as CASSAGHSRTETNTGELFF.